This TCR beta chain was sequenced during a study of cytomegalovirus exposure and HLA in healthy donors. 60 Vbeta and 13 Jbeta primers were used in PCR. Assay used: immunoSEQ multiplex PCR; TCRdb lists only in-frame clones, some missing. The table shows under 200,000 clones, with around 83% occurring only once. This clone was counted a few times. The material sequenced was PBMCs. The TCR was taken from a girl aged 2-15 years in good health and CMV-seropositive.

The CDR3: CASSPLGTSVQGAKNIQYF. CDR3 DNA sequence: TGTGCCAGCTCACCCTTAGGGACTAGCGTCCAGGGGGCCAAAAACATTCAGTACTTC. This chain connects TRBV18 to TRBJ2-4; 10 bases line up with TRBD2. V dropped 3 bases and J dropped 1; count of bases not matched to a gene: 12. Germline V gene lookup returns CDR1 KGHSH and CDR2 LQKENI. The CDR3 covers 19 residues.